One and the same sample provided the 32 T cell receptor beta chains below, sequenced in a study of shared T cell receptors in the human thymus. Profiled with immunoSEQ multiplex PCR; TCRdb holds only in-frame clones, not every one. The table has hundreds of thousands of clones, 88% seen once; the top ten hold about 0.01%. The data also belong to a second study, concerning human thymus T cells.

Sequencing was done on a sample of thymocytes. The source of these receptors is a boy younger than two with a congenital heart defect.

The V gene is TRBV6-6, the J gene TRBJ1-5, with D unclear. The CDR3 is 13 amino acids. Trimming took off 5 bases at V and 6 bases at J, with 11 bases between the two ends. Germline assignment: CDR1 MNHNY and CDR2 SVGAGI (reference sequence). CDR3 region: CASSDGSGQPQHF. The CDR3 DNA follows: TGTGCCAGCAGTGATGGATCGGGTCAGCCCCAGCATTTT.

This chain joins TRBV5-1 and TRBJ2-4, with D possibly TRBD2 on 6 matching bases. This CDR3 has 16 residues. Trimming removed 2 bases from V and 0 bases from J, with 12 bases in between. Germline V lookup: CDR1 SGHRS, CDR2 YFSETQ. CDR3 DNA: TGCGCCAGCAGCTTTAGGGCGGGACTAGCCAAAAACATTCAGTACTTC. As protein: CASSFRAGLAKNIQYF. The entire variable domain, with the rest obtained from reference TRBV5-1 and TRBJ2-4, is as follows: KAGVTQTPRYLIKTRGQQVTLSCSPISGHRSVSWYQQTPGQGLQFLFEYFSETQRNKGNFPGRFSGRQFSNSRSEMNVSTLELGDSALYLCASSFRAGLAKNIQYFGAGTRLSVL.

CDR3 coding DNA: TGTGCCAGCAGCCCGGAGGACTTTGCGAGGTTTGAGCAGTTCTTC. It codes for CASSPEDFARFEQFF. This chain joins TRBV9 and TRBJ2-1; maybe TRBD2 (5 bases). The germline V gene encodes CDR1 SGDLS and CDR2 YYNGEE. Trimming cost V 4 bases and J 9 bases, with 20 bases left between them. The CDR3 length is 15 residues.

The rearrangement uses TRBV29-1 and TRBJ2-5; D perhaps matches TRBD1 (5 bases). CDR3 length: 13 amino acids. The germline V gene has CDR1 SQVTM and CDR2 ANQGSEA. The V gene lost 6 bases and the J gene lost 4 bases, with 15 bases spanning the gap. CDR3 residues: CSVDSSTRETQYF. In DNA form, the CDR3 reads TGCAGCGTCGACAGCTCGACAAGAGAGACCCAGTACTTC.

This clone was seen a single time. The final CDR3 position lacks the conserved phenylalanine or tryptophan, pointing to a likely read error. CDR3 protein: CASSRDSKAHGGYEQYS. The CDR3 coding sequence is TGTGCCAGCAGTCGGGACAGCAAAGCCCACGGCGGCTACGAGCAGTACTCC. The chain links TRBV5-6 to TRBJ2-7; 7 bases fit TRBD1. The CDR3 has 17 amino acids. Germline trimming cut 5 bases from V and 3 bases from J; bases unmatched to any gene: 17. CDR1 SGHDT and CDR2 YYEEEE come from the germline V gene.

This rearrangement joins TRBV10-3 to TRBJ2-7; 7 bases fit TRBD1. This CDR3 has 15 residues. V lost 7 bases, J lost 6 bases, and 15 bases stayed unmatched. Germline V CDR1 and CDR2: ENHRY, SYGVKD. The CDR3 spells CAITRVKGQVSEQYF. The CDR3 region has the DNA TGTGCCATCACCCGAGTAAAAGGACAGGTCAGCGAGCAGTACTTC.

The V and J genes are TRBV10-1 and TRBJ2-7; TRBD2 might be the D (5 bases). Germline lookup yields CDR1 WNHNN and CDR2 SYGVQD (reference sequence). CDR3 length: 17 amino acids. Trimming took 2 bases from V and 6 from J, leaving 23 bases between them. CDR3 amino acids: CASSELPRYCPRGEQYF. The CDR3 DNA follows: TGCGCCAGCAGTGAGCTCCCGCGATATTGTCCCCGGGGCGAGCAGTACTTC.

This clone was seen more than once but under ten times. The chain has TRBV5-8 and TRBJ2-1, with D perhaps TRBD2 (6 bases). The germline V gene has CDR1 SGHTS and CDR2 YDEGEE. There are 15 residues in the CDR3. Trimming took 5 bases from V and 3 from J, leaving 15 bases between them. The CDR3 protein is CASRPGELGYNEQFF. The DNA for the CDR3 is TGTGCCAGCAGGCCGGGGGAGCTGGGCTACAATGAGCAGTTCTTC.

J is TRBJ2-1 and V is TRBV11-2, with TRBD2 identical over 7 bases. The CDR3 sequence is 18 residues long. CDR1 and CDR2 from the germline V gene are SGHAT and FQNNGV. Unmatched junction bases numbered 16, after V lost 8 bases and J lost 0 bases. The CDR3 bases are TGTGCCAGCTTTTCCACTGCCCGGGACTACTCCTCCTACAATGAGCAGTTCTTC. This translates into CASFSTARDYSSYNEQFF.

This clone showed up just once. This sequence joins TRBV5-1 and TRBJ2-5; 9 nucleotides match TRBD2. Germline CDR1 and CDR2: SGHRS and YFSETQ. Unmatched junction bases numbered 14, after V lost 3 bases and J lost 5 bases. The CDR3 runs 17 residues. This chain's CDR3 is CASSWLEGGRAAETQYF. The CDR3 DNA follows: TGCGCCAGCAGCTGGCTCGAGGGCGGGAGGGCGGCGGAGACCCAGTACTTC.

V and J are TRBV30 and TRBJ2-5; 8 bases are shared with TRBD2. Losses at the gene ends were 3 bases for V and 0 bases for J; bases not matched to a gene: 6. CDR3 length equals 15 residues. Germline CDR1 is GTSNPN and CDR2 is SVGIG (reference sequence). CDR3 DNA sequence: TGTGCCTGGAGGCGCGGGGGGCTAAACCAAGAGACCCAGTACTTC. Translation: CAWRRGGLNQETQYF.

The V call is TRBV7-9, the J call TRBJ1-1, with TRBD1 matching over 8 bases. With 5 bases clipped from V and 10 bases from J, the junction kept 12 bases outside the gene matches. The CDR3 is 14 residues long. Germline values: CDR1 SEHNR, CDR2 FQNEAQ (reference sequence). The CDR3 region has the DNA TGTGCCAGCAGCAACCTACTCCAGGGGGCGTTAGCTTTCTTT. Its translation: CASSNLLQGALAFF.

The V gene is TRBV7-2, the J gene TRBJ1-2, with 9 bases matching TRBD1. The CDR3 is made up of 15 amino acids. The germline V gene encodes CDR1 SGHTA and CDR2 FQGNSA. Trimming removed 3 bases from V and 5 bases from J; junction bases left unmatched: 7. CDR3 sequence (DNA): TGTGCCAGCAGCTTTTGGACAGGGGCATCTTATGGCTACACCTTC. Amino acid sequence: CASSFWTGASYGYTF. Supplemented by reference TRBV7-2 and TRBJ1-2, the full variable domain reads GAGVSQSPSNKVTEKGKDVELRCDPISGHTALYWYRQSLGQGLEFLIYFQGNSAPDKSGLPSDRFSAERTGGSVSTLTIQRTQQEDSAVYLCASSFWTGASYGYTFGSGTRLTVV.

The count of this clone is one. The gene calls are TRBV2 and TRBJ2-4, with 11 bases fitting TRBD2. CDR1 is SNHLY, CDR2 FYNNEI, per germline. This CDR3 region has 21 residues. Trimming took 2 bases from V and 1 from J; bases not matched to a gene: 16. This chain's CDR3 is CASSESPGARLAGRAKNIQYF. CDR3 nucleotide sequence: TGTGCCAGCAGTGAAAGCCCAGGGGCGCGACTAGCGGGAAGGGCCAAAAACATTCAGTACTTC. The full variable domain, its missing parts supplied by reference TRBV2 and TRBJ2-4, is EPEVTQTPSHQVTQMGQEVILRCVPISNHLYFYWYRQILGQKVEFLVSFYNNEISEKSEIFDDQFSVERPDGSNFTLKIRSTKLEDSAMYFCASSESPGARLAGRAKNIQYFGAGTRLSVL.

This sequence joins TRBV19 and TRBJ2-3; possibly TRBD2 for D (6 bases). V dropped 5 bases and J dropped 4 bases, with 10 bases sitting between them. This CDR3 is built from 13 residues. The germline V gene encodes CDR1 LNHDA and CDR2 SQIVND (reference sequence). The CDR3 DNA reads as TGTGCCAGTAGTTCGAGGGAGGCAGATACGCAGTATTTT. Its protein product is CASSSREADTQYF.

This chain joins TRBV4-2 and TRBJ2-7, with a weak D call TRBD1 (5 bases). The CDR3 totals 14 residues. From germline, CDR1 is LGHNA and CDR2 YNFKEQ. The V end lost 0 bases, the J end lost 3 bases, and 9 bases lay between the germline ends. In DNA form, the CDR3 reads TGTGCCAGCAGCCAAGATGGGCAGGGCTACGAGCAGTACTTC. It translates to CASSQDGQGYEQYF.

This clone was found once. V is TRBV27 and J is TRBJ2-7; 8 nucleotides line up with TRBD2. This CDR3 is 16 amino acids long. Germline CDR1 MNHEY, CDR2 SMNVEV (reference sequence). J lost 0 bases, V lost 5 bases, and 9 bases had no gene match. CDR3 sequence (DNA): TGTGCCAGCAGTGCGGGGGGAGGAGCCAGCTCCTACGAGCAGTACTTC. As protein: CASSAGGGASSYEQYF.

The chain's CDR3 is CASSADRVGRQYSNQPQHF. CDR3 DNA: TGTGCCAGCAGCGCTGACAGGGTGGGTCGCCAATATAGCAATCAGCCCCAGCATTTT. The genes are TRBV7-3 and TRBJ1-5; the match to TRBD1 covers 7 bases. CDR3 length: 19 residues. Germline V lookup: CDR1 SGHTA, CDR2 FQGTGA. V dropped 5 bases and J dropped 0; count of bases not matched to a gene: 16.

V and J are TRBV19 and TRBJ2-1, with a possible D match to TRBD2 (6 bases). The CDR3 runs to 19 residues. The V end lost 1 base, the J end lost 0 bases, and 19 bases lay between the germline ends. The germline CDR1 and CDR2 sequences are LNHDA and SQIVND (reference sequence). The CDR3 region is CASSIGGGAVFGSYNEQFF. The CDR3 nucleotides read TGTGCCAGTAGTATAGGGGGAGGAGCGGTTTTTGGCTCCTACAATGAGCAGTTCTTC.

This chain uses TRBV5-4 with TRBJ2-3; no clear D. The germline V gene has CDR1 SGHNT and CDR2 YYREEE (reference sequence). Deletions cut 4 bases from V and 3 bases from J, with 15 bases between. This CDR3 region has 15 residues. This CDR3 is CASSPLRRGTDTQYF. The CDR3 nucleotides read TGTGCCAGCAGCCCCCTCAGGCGTGGGACAGATACGCAGTATTTT.

The rearrangement uses TRBV5-1 and TRBJ2-7; 10 nucleotides match TRBD1. CDR3 length: 15 residues. Germline-derived CDR1 and CDR2 are SGHRS and YFSETQ. The junction had 6 bases not matched to a gene; V was cut back by 0 bases and J by 6 bases. CDR3 amino acids: CASSLAGTGEIEQYF. Here the CDR3 DNA reads TGCGCCAGCAGCTTGGCCGGGACAGGGGAAATCGAGCAGTACTTC.

The sample holds a few counts of this clone. The chain carries TRBV5-1 and TRBJ2-5, with 14 bases identical to TRBD2. V shed 4 bases, J shed 5 bases, and the junction held 7 bases outside the gene matches. The V gene's germline CDR1 is SGHRS and CDR2 YFSETQ. This CDR3 region has 16 residues. Here the CDR3 reads CASSPGTSGSPETQYF. CDR3 nucleotide sequence: TGCGCCAGCAGCCCGGGGACTAGCGGGAGTCCCGAGACCCAGTACTTC.

The rearrangement joins TRBV5-6 to TRBJ2-7; D gene ambiguous. The CDR3 is 14 residues long. V was pared by 7 bases and J by 0 bases, with 14 bases between. The germline CDR1 and CDR2 sequences are SGHDT and YYEEEE. CDR3 loop: CASLSRSPSYEQYF. The DNA for the CDR3 is TGTGCCAGCCTCTCGCGGAGCCCCTCCTACGAGCAGTACTTC.

The table lists this clone with a few counts. CDR3 in amino acids: CASSLAAWVWRGPETQYF. The CDR3 DNA reads TGTGCCAGCAGCTTAGCAGCTTGGGTTTGGAGGGGGCCGGAGACCCAGTACTTC. V usage is TRBV7-6 and J usage is TRBJ2-5; possibly TRBD1 for D (7 bases). The V gene lost 0 bases and the J gene lost 5 bases, with 22 bases spanning the gap. Germline V gene data show CDR1 as SGHVS and CDR2 as FNYEAQ. This CDR3 has 18 amino acids.

The V and J genes are TRBV6-1 and TRBJ2-5, with 10 bases fitting TRBD2. V was clipped by 3 bases and J by 3 bases; unmatched bases: 13. Germline lookup yields CDR1 MNHNS and CDR2 SASEGT. This CDR3 contains 18 residues. The CDR3 loop reads CASSELAGDWAVEETQYF. Written as DNA, the CDR3 is TGTGCCAGCAGTGAGCTAGCGGGAGATTGGGCGGTGGAAGAGACCCAGTACTTC.

CDR3 residues: CASSFWGGGSDTQYF. CDR3 DNA: TGTGCCAGCAGCTTCTGGGGGGGTGGGTCAGATACGCAGTATTTT. The chain has TRBV9 and TRBJ2-3; 7 bases are a match to TRBD2. The CDR3 is made up of 15 amino acids. Germline assignment: CDR1 SGDLS and CDR2 YYNGEE. Trimming at V came to 4 bases and at J to 4 bases, leaving 9 bases not matched to a gene.

The chain joins TRBV28 to TRBJ2-7; 9 bases are shared with TRBD2. V gave up 6 bases and J gave up 2 bases; unmatched junction bases: 11. The germline V gene encodes CDR1 MDHEN and CDR2 SYDVKM. CDR3 length: 16 amino acids. CDR3 in DNA: TGTGCCAGCAGCCCATCCCCTAGCGGGACCACCTACGAGCAGTACTTC. It is translated as CASSPSPSGTTYEQYF.

The gene calls are TRBV29-1 and TRBJ2-7; 10 nucleotides agree with TRBD2. This CDR3 comprises 14 residues. The germline V gene has CDR1 SQVTM and CDR2 ANQGSEA. The V segment lost 2 bases and the J segment 5 bases; nucleotides outside the gene matches: 6. Here the CDR3 DNA reads TGCAGCGTTGAATTCCCGGGACTAGCGAACGAGCAGTACTTC. Translation gives CSVEFPGLANEQYF.

V and J are TRBV4-2 and TRBJ2-1; 10 bases line up with TRBD2. CDR3 size: 20 residues. The junction had 18 bases not matched to a gene; V was cut back by 3 bases and J by 4 bases. Germline CDR1 and CDR2: LGHNA and YNFKEQ. In nucleotides, the CDR3 is TGTGCCAGCAGCCACCTCCAGCAACAGCGGGAGGGCCCTCAGTACAATGAGCAGTTCTTC. Its protein is CASSHLQQQREGPQYNEQFF.

This chain links TRBV19 with TRBJ1-1; 8 bases align to TRBD1. The CDR3 covers 14 residues. Germline loops: CDR1 LNHDA, CDR2 SQIVND (reference sequence). V was pared by 2 bases and J by 4 bases, with 3 bases of the junction left unmatched. DNA for the CDR3: TGTGCCAGTAGTATACGAACAGGGGGCACTGAAGCTTTCTTT. Its translation is CASSIRTGGTEAFF.

This clone was observed a single time. The V and J genes are TRBV4-2 and TRBJ2-7, with D possibly matching TRBD2 (6 bases). This CDR3 region has 20 residues. CDR1 and CDR2 from the germline V gene are LGHNA and YNFKEQ. The V gene lost 3 bases and the J gene lost 1 base, with 28 bases spanning the gap. The CDR3 here is CASSHPPGSPPAGLSYEQYF. CDR3 bases: TGTGCCAGCAGCCACCCTCCGGGTTCGCCGCCAGCGGGTCTGTCCTACGAGCAGTACTTC.

V and J are TRBV2 and TRBJ1-2; D ambiguous. The ends were cut back, 7 bases at V and 8 bases at J, with 17 bases in the middle. Germline V lookup: CDR1 SNHLY, CDR2 FYNNEI. The CDR3 is 13 amino acids. The CDR3 reads CASKRKGSGGYTF. CDR3 in DNA: TGTGCCAGCAAGCGGAAAGGATCGGGCGGCTACACCTTC.